The present TCR beta chain was sequenced within a study of early T cells in non-severe SARS-CoV-2 infection. Study-wide context: The study sequenced bulk RNA from unsorted whole blood, with chains unpaired.

TCRdb analysed the 5' RACE reads with MiXCR anew, one entry per CDR3 protein. The sample holds 83,000 or so distinct CDR3 sequences, about 10% seen once. Germline assignment: CDR1 MNHEY and CDR2 SMNVEV (reference sequence). The CDR3 covers 15 residues. V dropped 2 bases and J dropped 2 bases, with 13 bases sitting between them. The specimen was whole blood, collected at baseline. The genes are TRBV27 and TRBJ2-7; possible D gene TRBD1, 5 bases. The receptor was isolated from an adult who was a healthcare worker with PCR-confirmed SARS-CoV-2 infection or an uninfected control (not recorded which). The CDR3 reads CASSLGHRSPYEQYF. For the CDR3, the DNA is TGTGCCAGCAGTTTAGGGCACAGGAGTCCCTACGAGCAGTACTTC.